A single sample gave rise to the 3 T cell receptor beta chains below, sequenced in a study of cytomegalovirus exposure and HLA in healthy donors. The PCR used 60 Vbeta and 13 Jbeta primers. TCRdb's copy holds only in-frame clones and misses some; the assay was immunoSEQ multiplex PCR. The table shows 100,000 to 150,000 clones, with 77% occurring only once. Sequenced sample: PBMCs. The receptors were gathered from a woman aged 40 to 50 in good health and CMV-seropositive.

The CDR3 protein is CASSLNWASGYNEQFF. The CDR3 DNA reads TGTGCCAGCAGCTTAAATTGGGCTAGCGGTTACAATGAGCAGTTCTTC. The V call is TRBV13, the J call TRBJ2-1, with 7 bases fitting TRBD2. The germline V gene encodes CDR1 PRHDT and CDR2 FYEKMQ (reference sequence). Trimming removed 2 bases from V and 4 bases from J; junction bases left unmatched: 8. This CDR3 region has 16 residues. Variable domain in full (rest from reference TRBV13 and TRBJ2-1): AAGVIQSPRHLIKEKRETATLKCYPIPRHDTVYWYQQGPGQDPQFLISFYEKMQSDKGSIPDRFSAQQFSDYHSELNMSSLELGDSALYFCASSLNWASGYNEQFFGPGTRLTVL.

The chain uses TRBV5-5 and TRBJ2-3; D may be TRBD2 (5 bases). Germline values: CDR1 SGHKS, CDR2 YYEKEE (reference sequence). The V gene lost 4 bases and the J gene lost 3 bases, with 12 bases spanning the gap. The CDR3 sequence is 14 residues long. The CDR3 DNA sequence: TGTGCCAGCAGCCGGGAAGTGGAAACAGATACGCAGTATTTT. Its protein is CASSREVETDTQYF.

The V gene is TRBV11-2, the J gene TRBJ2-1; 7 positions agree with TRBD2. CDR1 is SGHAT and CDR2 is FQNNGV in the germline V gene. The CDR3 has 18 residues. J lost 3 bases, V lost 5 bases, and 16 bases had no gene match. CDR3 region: CASSRFNWREIVYNEQFF. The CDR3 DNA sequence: TGTGCCAGCAGCCGATTTAATTGGCGGGAGATAGTCTACAATGAGCAGTTCTTC.